This TCR beta chain was obtained from a study of shared clonotypes between healthy human individuals. Sequencing used immunoSEQ multiplex PCR; TCRdb keeps in-frame clones, though not all of them. The sample includes about 380,000 clones, approximately 97% seen only once; the top ten take less than 0.35%. In the case of this clone: The antigen is unknown.

Study-level points and caveats: A handful of donors showed sharing of approximately 5% of naive CD4 clonotypes.

This CDR3 has 15 residues. The germline V gene encodes CDR1 SGHKS and CDR2 YYEKEE (reference sequence). The V end lost 4 bases, the J end lost 2 bases, and 16 bases lay between the germline ends. The TCR comes from a man under 40 in good health. Source material: memory CD8+ T cells sorted from blood. Specified subset: CD45RO+ cells pooled with CCR7-negative TemRA cells. V gene TRBV5-5 combines with J gene TRBJ2-7; D perhaps matches TRBD1 (5 bases). DNA for the CDR3: TGTGCCAGCAGCCCCGACAGTCTTGGGACCTACGAGCAGTACTTC. Translation gives CASSPDSLGTYEQYF.